These 21 T cell receptor beta chains share one sample of origin, sequenced in a study of blood T cell repertoires in COVID-19. Assay: immunoSEQ multiplex PCR; the TCRdb copy retains only in-frame clones and omits some. The data show around 160,000 clones, under 90% seen once. The sample was peripheral blood. These receptors were taken from a human donor in a cohort sampled during active COVID-19.

The V gene is TRBV28, the J gene TRBJ2-1; TRBD1 matches at 10 bases. Germline V gene lookup returns CDR1 MDHEN and CDR2 SYDVKM. The CDR3 length is 17 residues. Trimming took 4 bases from V and 0 from J; bases not matched to a gene: 6. For the CDR3, the DNA is TGTGCCAGCAGTTCTGGACAGGGGGTCAGCTCCTACAATGAGCAGTTCTTC. It encodes CASSSGQGVSSYNEQFF. The full variable domain, completed using reference TRBV28 and TRBJ2-1, is DVKVTQSSRYLVKRTGEKVFLECVQDMDHENMFWYRQDPGLGLRLIYFSYDVKMKEKGDIPEGYSVSREKKERFSLILESASTNQTSMYLCASSSGQGVSSYNEQFFGPGTRLTVL.

J is TRBJ1-5 and V is TRBV28; a possible D gene is TRBD1 (6 bases). The CDR3 consists of 14 residues. Trimming stripped 7 bases from V and 5 bases from J, with 15 bases between. Germline assignment: CDR1 MDHEN and CDR2 SYDVKM. This CDR3 is CASTGQIGDQPQHF. In nucleotides, the CDR3 is TGTGCCAGCACTGGACAGATAGGCGATCAGCCCCAGCATTTT.

J is TRBJ1-4 and V is TRBV11-2; 7 bases map to TRBD1. The CDR3 has 14 amino acids. Germline assignment: CDR1 SGHAT and CDR2 FQNNGV. The trim removed 1 base at V and 5 bases at J, leaving 1 base unmatched. The CDR3 DNA follows: TGTGCCAGCAGCTTAGGGGACAGAAATGAAAAACTGTTTTTT. It codes for CASSLGDRNEKLFF. Supplemented by reference TRBV11-2 and TRBJ1-4, the full variable domain reads EAGVAQSPRYKIIEKRQSVAFWCNPISGHATLYWYQQILGQGPKLLIQFQNNGVVDDSQLPKDRFSAERLKGVDSTLKIQPAKLEDSAVYLCASSLGDRNEKLFFGSGTQLSVL.

The J gene is TRBJ2-1, the V gene TRBV30; D is undetermined. Germline V lookup: CDR1 GTSNPN, CDR2 SVGIG (reference sequence). This CDR3 region has 13 residues. Trimming cost V 1 base and J 5 bases, with 9 bases left between them. This CDR3 is CAWSARVNNEQFF. In DNA, the CDR3 is TGTGCCTGGAGTGCCCGTGTAAACAATGAGCAGTTCTTC.

V gene TRBV7-2 combines with J gene TRBJ1-5, with D possibly being TRBD1 (5 bases). This CDR3 comprises 14 residues. Germline lookup yields CDR1 SGHTA and CDR2 FQGNSA. V lost 7 bases, J lost 9 bases, and 19 bases lay in between. This CDR3 reads CASTPGLGARPQHF. CDR3 sequence (DNA): TGTGCCAGCACCCCAGGGCTAGGAGCCCGGCCCCAGCATTTT.

This chain joins TRBV6-2 or TRBV6-3 and TRBJ1-5; D is ambiguous. Looked up from germline, CDR1 is MNHEY and CDR2 is SVGEGT. V was shortened by 5 bases and J by 0 bases, with 14 bases between the two germline ends. The CDR3 has 16 residues. The CDR3 DNA follows: TGTGCCAGCAGTCCCGCGTACGCTTATAGCAATCAGCCCCAGCATTTT. Translated, it gives CASSPAYAYSNQPQHF.

In this sample, this clone turned up once. The chain has TRBV2 and TRBJ1-1, with D tentatively TRBD1 (5 bases). Per the germline V gene, CDR1 is SNHLY and CDR2 is FYNNEI. Trimming pared 6 bases from V and 6 bases from J, leaving 8 bases between. The CDR3 spans 11 residues. CDR3 in amino acids: CASRGAAEAFF. CDR3 DNA: TGTGCCAGCAGAGGGGCAGCTGAAGCTTTCTTT.

The gene calls are TRBV7-9 and TRBJ1-2; 10 nucleotides align to TRBD1. Trimming took 5 bases from V and 4 from J; bases not matched to a gene: 7. Germline CDR1 reads SEHNR; CDR2 reads FQNEAQ (reference sequence). The CDR3 runs to 15 residues. The DNA of the CDR3 is TGTGCCAGCAGCCGGCCGACAGGGGGCGGCTATGGCTACACCTTC. This codes for CASSRPTGGGYGYTF.

This sequence joins TRBV24-1 and TRBJ1-2; D is possibly TRBD1 (5 bases). The V end lost 5 bases, the J end lost 4 bases, and 13 bases lay between the germline ends. Germline V CDR1 and CDR2: KGHDR, SFDVKD. There are 14 residues in the CDR3. CDR3 sequence (DNA): TGTGCCACCAGTGGCACCCCGGACATCTATGGCTACACCTTC. Amino acids: CATSGTPDIYGYTF.

This clone was seen a handful of times. CDR3 DNA: TGCAGTGCTAGTAGACAGGGGGACCAGCCCCAGCATTTT. This encodes CSASRQGDQPQHF. The J gene is TRBJ1-5, the V gene TRBV20-1, with TRBD1 matching 9 bases. The CDR3 extends over 13 amino acids. The germline gives CDR1 DFQATT, CDR2 SNEGSKA (reference sequence). After removal of 3 bases from V and 7 bases from J, the junction contained 4 bases not matched to a gene.

CDR3 loop: CASSLTSNTEAFF. CDR3 bases: TGTGCCAGCAGCTTGACTTCTAACACTGAAGCTTTCTTT. The chain is built from TRBV5-5 and TRBJ1-1; D not resolved. This CDR3 spans 13 amino acids. Germline CDR1 reads SGHKS; CDR2 reads YYEKEE (reference sequence). V was shortened by 1 base and J by 2 bases, with 6 bases between the two germline ends.

The chain is built from TRBV19 and TRBJ1-2; 10 bases agree with TRBD1. With 7 bases clipped from V and 2 bases from J, the junction kept 7 bases outside the gene matches. The CDR3 totals 15 residues. The germline V gene encodes CDR1 LNHDA and CDR2 SQIVND (reference sequence). CDR3 in amino acids: CASMGTGARNYGYTF. The CDR3 DNA reads TGTGCCAGTATGGGGACAGGGGCCAGAAACTATGGCTACACCTTC.

The chain carries TRBV27 and TRBJ1-4, with D possibly matching TRBD1 (5 bases). Trimming stripped 6 bases from V and 8 bases from J, with 13 bases between. CDR3 length equals 13 residues. CDR1 is MNHEY and CDR2 is SMNVEV in the germline V gene (reference sequence). The CDR3 bases are TGTGCCAGCAGCTACCAGGGTGGCGAAAAACTGTTTTTT. Amino acids: CASSYQGGEKLFF.

The rearrangement links TRBV27 to TRBJ1-1; D might be TRBD1 (5 bases). The CDR3 covers 17 residues. In germline, CDR1 is MNHEY, CDR2 SMNVEV (reference sequence). The V gene lost 4 bases and the J gene lost 0 bases, with 18 bases spanning the gap. The CDR3 DNA reads as TGTGCCAGCAGTTCGTGGGGCCTCCTAGGGATGAACACTGAAGCTTTCTTT. It yields the protein CASSSWGLLGMNTEAFF.

This sequence joins TRBV3-1 (or the pseudogene TRBV3-2) and TRBJ1-5, with a tentative D call TRBD1 (6 bases). From germline, CDR1 is LGHDT and CDR2 YNNKEL (reference sequence). This CDR3 is built from 16 residues. With 6 bases removed from V and 0 bases from J, the gap between germline ends came to 15 bases. CDR3 sequence: CASSQRGPYSNQPQHF. Here the CDR3 DNA reads TGTGCCAGCAGTCAGCGGGGGCCCTATAGCAATCAGCCCCAGCATTTT.

V and J are TRBV19 and TRBJ2-3, with D tentatively TRBD1 (6 bases). V lost 6 bases, J lost 2 bases, and 12 bases lay in between. CDR1 and CDR2 from the germline V gene are LNHDA and SQIVND (reference sequence). The CDR3 extends over 14 amino acids. The CDR3 DNA sequence: TGTGCCAGTAGCACCGGACAGCTCACAGATACGCAGTATTTT. Amino acids: CASSTGQLTDTQYF.

DNA of the CDR3: TGTGCCAGCAGCTTACGGGGGGTAACTGAAGCTTTCTTT. Protein sequence: CASSLRGVTEAFF. This chain connects TRBV7-2 to TRBJ1-1, with D possibly matching TRBD1 (5 bases). Trimming took 2 bases from V and 5 from J, leaving 9 bases between them. CDR1 is SGHTA, CDR2 FQGNSA, per germline. The CDR3 totals 13 residues.

The chain recombines TRBV5-5 with TRBJ1-5; TRBD1 matches 8 bases. The CDR3 covers 15 residues. J lost 2 bases, V lost 1 base, and 2 bases had no gene match. CDR1 and CDR2 from the germline V gene are SGHKS and YYEKEE (reference sequence). For the CDR3, the DNA is TGTGCCAGCAGCTTGCAGGGGGCCGGCAATCAGCCCCAGCATTTT. Protein: CASSLQGAGNQPQHF.

The J gene is TRBJ1-2, the V gene TRBV5-6, with D maybe TRBD1 (5 bases). The CDR3 covers 16 residues. Deletions cut 1 base from V and 4 bases from J, with 17 bases between. CDR1 is SGHDT, CDR2 YYEEEE, per germline. CDR3 bases: TGTGCCAGCAGCTTGCCCCGTCGGGGGTGGGGCTATGGCTACACCTTC. This encodes CASSLPRRGWGYGYTF.

V is TRBV6-5 and J is TRBJ2-7, with D perhaps matching TRBD1 (5 bases). V was cut by 0 bases and J by 3 bases, with 9 bases left in between. The CDR3 extends over 14 amino acids. Germline V gene data show CDR1 as MNHEY and CDR2 as SVGAGI. As DNA, the CDR3 is TGTGCCAGCAGTTACTCGAGCAGGGACTACGAGCAGTACTTC. It yields the protein CASSYSSRDYEQYF.

The chain is built from TRBV5-8 and TRBJ2-7, with D tentatively TRBD2 (5 bases). Germline V gives CDR1 SGHTS, CDR2 YDEGEE. V dropped 5 bases and J dropped 0 bases, with 9 bases sitting between them. This CDR3 is built from 13 residues. The CDR3 sequence is CASRRGTSYEQYF. As DNA, the CDR3 is TGTGCCAGCAGACGGGGAACCTCCTACGAGCAGTACTTC.